These T cell receptor beta chains were read from a single sample in a study of blood T cell repertoires in COVID-19. Measured with immunoSEQ multiplex PCR; TCRdb has only the in-frame clones, and not every one. Among 360,000 or so clones listed, roughly four fifths were seen once. Sequenced: PBMCs or T cells enriched from blood (not recorded which). The origin of the receptors is a woman aged 45-60 years who had recovered from COVID-19. CDR3s include the opening cysteine and the closing phenylalanine or tryptophan. The D gene is left open where the match is weak. Clone size appears in some rows only: once, few, many, or a class for an expanded clone.

>TRBJ1-2|.|TRBV6-5|TRBD1
TGTGCCAGCAGCCCCAGGACAGGTCAGGGCTACACCTTC
CASSPRTGQGYTF
>TRBJ1-2|.|TRBV5-4|TRBD1
TGTGCCAGCACCTACCCTGGGGGACAGGGGGCGGGCTACACCTTC
CASTYPGGQGAGYTF
>TRBJ1-1|.|TRBV12-3/TRBV12-4|.
TGTGCCAGCAGTTTAGCCCAGGGAATCGGAGCTTTCTTT
CASSLAQGIGAFF
>TRBJ1-5|.|TRBV12-3/TRBV12-4|.
TGTGCCAGCAGGTCCAGGGGGCCCCAGCATTTT
CASRSRGPQHF
>TRBJ2-5|.|TRBV27|.
TGTGCCAGCAGCGGCGGGTGGCAAGAGACCCAGTACTTC
CASSGGWQETQYF
>TRBJ2-7|.|TRBV11-3|TRBD2
TGTGCCAGCAGCGTAGCGGGGGAGTCCCGGGGGGAGCAGTACTTC
CASSVAGESRGEQYF
>TRBJ2-3|.|TRBV27|TRBD2
TGTGCCAGCAGTTGGACTAGCGGGAGGGCTAGCGTGGCAGATACGCAGTATTTT
CASSWTSGRASVADTQYF
>TRBJ1-1|.|TRBV7-2|.
TGTGCCAGCAGCTTAGTGAGGAACACTGAAGCTTTCTTT
CASSLVRNTEAFF
>TRBJ1-5|.|TRBV5-1|.
TGCGCCAGCAGCTTGGACGGAGATAGCAATCAGCCCCAGCATTTT
CASSLDGDSNQPQHF
>TRBJ2-1|.|TRBV11-3|TRBD2
TGTGCCAGCAGCCCAAGGCTTTGGGCGGGGGGCATCAATGAGCAGTTCTTC
CASSPRLWAGGINEQFF
>TRBJ2-3|.|TRBV7-2|TRBD1
TGTGCCAGCAGCCTCGCCGGGACAGGGATAAAGAATACGCAGTATTTT
CASSLAGTGIKNTQYF
>TRBJ2-2|.|TRBV5-1|.
TGCGCCAGCAGCGATCAGGGGTTCGTAACCGGGGAGCTGTTTTTT
CASSDQGFVTGELFF
>TRBJ1-2|.|TRBV19|.
TGTGCCAGTAGTATCGGAGTTTTGGACTATGGCTACACCTTC
CASSIGVLDYGYTF
>TRBJ2-2|once|TRBV6-5|TRBD1
TGTGCCAGCAGGGACAGGGAGCGCACCGGGGAGCTGTTTTTT
CASRDRERTGELFF
>TRBJ1-2|.|TRBV30|TRBD1
TGTGCCTGGAGCAGGACAGGGCTTAACTATGGCTACACCTTC
CAWSRTGLNYGYTF
>TRBJ2-5|.|TRBV28|.
TGTGCCAGCAGTTTAATTGGCAGGGAGACCCAGTACTTC
CASSLIGRETQYF
>TRBJ1-1|.|TRBV25-1|.
TGTGCCAGCATTCGGGGGGCGGGAATCAACACTGAAGCTTTCTTT
CASIRGAGINTEAFF